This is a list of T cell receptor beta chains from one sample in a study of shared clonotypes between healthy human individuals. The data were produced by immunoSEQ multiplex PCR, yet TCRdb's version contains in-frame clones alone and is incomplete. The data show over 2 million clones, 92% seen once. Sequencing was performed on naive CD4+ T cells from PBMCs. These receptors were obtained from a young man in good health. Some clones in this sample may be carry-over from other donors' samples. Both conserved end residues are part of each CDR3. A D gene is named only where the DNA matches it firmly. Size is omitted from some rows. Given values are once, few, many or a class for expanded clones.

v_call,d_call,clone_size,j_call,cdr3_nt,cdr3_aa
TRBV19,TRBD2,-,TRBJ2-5,TGTGCCAGTAGTTACGGACTAGCGGGAGAGTGGGAGACCCAGTACTTC,CASSYGLAGEWETQYF
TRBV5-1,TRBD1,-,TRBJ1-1,TGCGCCAGCAGCTTGGTGGTTACAGGGGGCAACACTGAAGCTTTCTTT,CASSLVVTGGNTEAFF
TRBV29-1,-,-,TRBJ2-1,TGCAGCGTTGAAGTGCTAGCGTCGGTCCCTGAGCAGTTCTTC,CSVEVLASVPEQFF
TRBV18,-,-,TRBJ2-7,TGTGCCAGCTCACCAGCGGGACAGAACTACGAGCAGTACTTC,CASSPAGQNYEQYF
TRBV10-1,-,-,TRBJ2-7,TGCGCCAGCAGTGAGATGGGGCCCTACGAGCAGTACTTC,CASSEMGPYEQYF
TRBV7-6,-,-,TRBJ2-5,TGTGCCAGCACCCCGATGAGGTCGGAGACCCAGTACTTC,CASTPMRSETQYF
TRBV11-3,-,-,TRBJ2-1,TGTGCCAGCAGCCCCTTGTGGACATCTGAGCAGTTCTTC,CASSPLWTSEQFF
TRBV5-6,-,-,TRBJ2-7,TGTGCCAGCACCGAACTCGGGAGACAGGAGGACCACGAGCAGTACTTC,CASTELGRQEDHEQYF
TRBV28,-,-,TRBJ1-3,TGTGCCAGCAGTCAGACTTCTGGAAACACCATATATTTT,CASSQTSGNTIYF
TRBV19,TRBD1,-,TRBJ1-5,TGTGCCAGTAGTATCCCGGGACAGGGGAGGGGCAATCAGCCCCAGCATTTT,CASSIPGQGRGNQPQHF
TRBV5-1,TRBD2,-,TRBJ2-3,TGCGCCAGCAGCTCCGGGACTAGCGGGAGGGATACGCAGTATTTT,CASSSGTSGRDTQYF
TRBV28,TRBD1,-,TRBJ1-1,TGTGCCAGCAGTTTGAACAACATCAGGGGGGGAACTGAAGCTTTCTTT,CASSLNNIRGGTEAFF
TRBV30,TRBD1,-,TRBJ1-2,TGTGCCTGGAGCGACCCCGGGACAGGGGTTCTGAGCTACACCTTC,CAWSDPGTGVLSYTF
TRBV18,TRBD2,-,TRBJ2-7,TGTGCCAGCGCTACAACTAGCGACCCCTACGAGCAGTACTTC,CASATTSDPYEQYF
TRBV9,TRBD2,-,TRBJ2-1,TGTGCCAGCAGCCCTCGGACTAGCGGGACTATCTACAATGAGCAGTTCTTC,CASSPRTSGTIYNEQFF
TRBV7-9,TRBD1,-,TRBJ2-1,TGTGCCAGCAGCCCGACAGGGGGCTATTACAATGAGCAGTTCTTC,CASSPTGGYYNEQFF
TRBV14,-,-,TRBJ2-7,TGTGCCAGCAGCCTCCGGGATCCTAACACCTACGAGCAGTACTTC,CASSLRDPNTYEQYF
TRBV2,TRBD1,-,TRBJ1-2,TGTGCCAGCAGCCCCGGGACAGGGGTAGGGGGCTACACCTTC,CASSPGTGVGGYTF
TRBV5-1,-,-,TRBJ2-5,TGCGCCAGCAGCCCGGGACATCAGGCCCAGGAGACCCAGTACTTC,CASSPGHQAQETQYF
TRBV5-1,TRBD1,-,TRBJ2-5,TGCGCCAGCAGCTTAGGGCAGGGGGCAGTAGAGACCCAGTACTTC,CASSLGQGAVETQYF
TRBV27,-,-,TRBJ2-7,TGTGCCAGCAGTTTTGGGGGCAGGTCAAGCTCCTACGAGCAGTACTTC,CASSFGGRSSSYEQYF
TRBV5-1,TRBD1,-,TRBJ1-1,TGCGCCAGCAGCCAACAGGGGGTCGGGCTCAACACTGAAGCTTTCTTT,CASSQQGVGLNTEAFF
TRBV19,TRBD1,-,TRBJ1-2,TGTGCCAGTAGTATAGACGCCTACAGGGGCTTAGCCAATGGCTACACCTTC,CASSIDAYRGLANGYTF
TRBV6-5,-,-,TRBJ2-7,TGTGCCAGCACACCTATCGGGGTCAGCTCCTACGAGCAGTACTTC,CASTPIGVSSYEQYF
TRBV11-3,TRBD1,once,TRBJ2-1,TGTGCCAGCAGCTTAGTCGGCAGGGGGAATGAGCAGTTCTTC,CASSLVGRGNEQFF
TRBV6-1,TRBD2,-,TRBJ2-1,TGTGCCAGCAGTGAATTCGGCCGCAGAACTAGCGGATACAATGAGCAGTTCTTC,CASSEFGRRTSGYNEQFF
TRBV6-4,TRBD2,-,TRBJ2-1,TGTGCCAGCATCGGGAGGCGGAATGAGCAGTTCTTC,CASIGRRNEQFF
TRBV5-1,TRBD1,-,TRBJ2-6,TGCGCCAGCAGCTTTACCGGGACAGGGAGCTCTGGGGCCAACGTCCTGACTTTC,CASSFTGTGSSGANVLTF
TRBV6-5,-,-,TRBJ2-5,TGTGCCAGCAGTACGGGAGAGACCCAGTACTTC,CASSTGETQYF
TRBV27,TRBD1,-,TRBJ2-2,TGTGCCAGCAGTCTAAGGACAGGGGGTACCGGGGAGCTGTTTTTT,CASSLRTGGTGELFF
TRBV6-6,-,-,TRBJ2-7,TGTGCCAGCACACTGCTACTCACAGGGACCGAGCAGTACTTC,CASTLLLTGTEQYF
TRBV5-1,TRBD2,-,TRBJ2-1,TGCGCCAGCAGCCACGGACTAGCGGAACTATCCTACAATGAGCAGTTCTTC,CASSHGLAELSYNEQFF
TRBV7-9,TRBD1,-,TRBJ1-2,TGTGCCAGCAGCTTAGCGGGACAGGAGAACTATGGCTACACCTTC,CASSLAGQENYGYTF
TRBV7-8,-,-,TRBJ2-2,TGTGCCAGCAGCCCCCTCCGGGGCTTCACCGGGGAGCTGTTTTTT,CASSPLRGFTGELFF
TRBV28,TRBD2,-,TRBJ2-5,TGTGCCAGCAGTGAAGGACTAGCAGGAGAGACCCAGTACTTC,CASSEGLAGETQYF
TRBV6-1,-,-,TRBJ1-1,TGTGCCAGCAGTGCCCCGAGGCGGCGCACTGAAGCTTTCTTT,CASSAPRRRTEAFF
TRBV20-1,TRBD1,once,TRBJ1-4,TGCAGTGCTAAGGGACAGGGGACTATTTTT,CSAKGQGTIF
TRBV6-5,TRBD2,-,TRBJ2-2,TGTGCCAGCAGTTTGGGACTAGCGGGAGCCGGGGAGCTGTTTTTT,CASSLGLAGAGELFF
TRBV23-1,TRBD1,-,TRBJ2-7,TGCGCCAGCAGTCAATCGGGACAGGGTCTCTACGAGCAGTACTTC,CASSQSGQGLYEQYF
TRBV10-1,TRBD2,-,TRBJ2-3,TGCGCCACTTCAGCGGGAGACACAGATACGCAGTATTTT,CATSAGDTDTQYF
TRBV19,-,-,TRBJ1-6,TGTGCCAGTAGTACACAGGGTCGTGGGGATTCACCCCTCCACTTT,CASSTQGRGDSPLHF
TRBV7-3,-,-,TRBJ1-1,TGTGCCAGCAGCTTAACAGGTAACGCTGAAGCTTTCTTT,CASSLTGNAEAFF
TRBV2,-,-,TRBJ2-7,TGTGCCAGCAGGGGGAACAGGGGGAGGGCCTACGAGCAGTACTTC,CASRGNRGRAYEQYF
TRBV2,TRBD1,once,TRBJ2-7,TGTGCCAGCAGCCGGGACAGGCGATCCTACGAGCAGTACTTC,CASSRDRRSYEQYF
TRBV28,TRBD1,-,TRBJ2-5,TGTGCCAGCAGCCCCCGGGACAGGTTCGAAGAGACCCAGTACTTC,CASSPRDRFEETQYF
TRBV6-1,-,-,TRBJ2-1,TGTGCCAGCAGTGAATACGCTGTCGTGAGCTCCTACAATGAGCAGTTCTTC,CASSEYAVVSSYNEQFF
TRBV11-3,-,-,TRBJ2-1,TGTGCCAGCAGCCCGCGAGAACACGTCGACAATGAGCAGTTCTTC,CASSPREHVDNEQFF
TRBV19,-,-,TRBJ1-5,TGTGCCAGTAGTCGCGGGACGGGGAATCAGCCCCAGCATTTT,CASSRGTGNQPQHF
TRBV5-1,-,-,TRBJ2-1,TGCGCCAGCAGCTCTCCCGGGGTCCATGAGCAGTTCTTC,CASSSPGVHEQFF
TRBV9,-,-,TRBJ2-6,TGTGCCAGCAGCTCAGGGGTTTCCGGGGCCAACGTCCTGACTTTC,CASSSGVSGANVLTF
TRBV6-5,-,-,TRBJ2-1,TGTGCCAGCAGGCGGGACGGGAACAATGAGCAGTTCTTC,CASRRDGNNEQFF